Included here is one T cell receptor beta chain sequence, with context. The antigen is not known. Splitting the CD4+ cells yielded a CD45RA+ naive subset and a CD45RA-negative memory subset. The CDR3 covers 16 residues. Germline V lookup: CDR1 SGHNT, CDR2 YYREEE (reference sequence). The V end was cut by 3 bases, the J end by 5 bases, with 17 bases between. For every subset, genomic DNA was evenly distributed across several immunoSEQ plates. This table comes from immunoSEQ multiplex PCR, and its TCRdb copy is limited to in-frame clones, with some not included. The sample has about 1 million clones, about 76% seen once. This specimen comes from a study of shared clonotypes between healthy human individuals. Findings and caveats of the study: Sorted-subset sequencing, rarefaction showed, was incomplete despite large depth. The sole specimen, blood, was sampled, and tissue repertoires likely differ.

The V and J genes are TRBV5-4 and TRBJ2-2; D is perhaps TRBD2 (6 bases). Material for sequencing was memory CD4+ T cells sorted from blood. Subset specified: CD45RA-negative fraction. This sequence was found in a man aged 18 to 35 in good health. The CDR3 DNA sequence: TGTGCCAGCAGCTCTGCCGCCGGGAGATCTACCGGGGAGCTGTTTTTT. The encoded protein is CASSSAAGRSTGELFF. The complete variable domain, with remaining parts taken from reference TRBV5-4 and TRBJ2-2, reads ETGVTQSPTHLIKTRGQQVTLRCSSQSGHNTVSWYQQALGQGPQFIFQYYREEENGRGNFPPRFSGLQFPNYSSELNVNALELDDSALYLCASSSAAGRSTGELFFGEGSRLTVL.